The 14 T cell receptor beta chains in this list originate from one sample, sequenced in a study of shared T cell receptors in the human thymus. TCRdb's table, derived via immunoSEQ multiplex PCR, lists solely in-frame clones and lacks some. The sample lists almost 550,000 clones, approximately 80% seen once, with approximately 0.013% in the top ten. These same data were also listed under a study on human thymus T cells.

Material for sequencing was thymocytes. The receptors originated from a boy in the first two years of life with a congenital heart defect.

The rearrangement joins TRBV28 to TRBJ1-5; tentatively, D is TRBD1 (5 bases). The CDR3 runs to 16 residues. CDR1 is MDHEN, CDR2 SYDVKM, per germline. Trimming removed 5 bases at V and 2 bases at J, with 16 bases between. CDR3 residues: CASSPGLSVGNQPQHF. CDR3 DNA: TGTGCCAGCAGTCCGGGACTGTCGGTGGGCAATCAGCCCCAGCATTTT. Complete variable domain (other parts from reference TRBV28 and TRBJ1-5): DVKVTQSSRYLVKRTGEKVFLECVQDMDHENMFWYRQDPGLGLRLIYFSYDVKMKEKGDIPEGYSVSREKKERFSLILESASTNQTSMYLCASSPGLSVGNQPQHFGDGTRLSIL.

The table lists this clone with a count of one. The chain links TRBV28 to TRBJ2-7; TRBD1 matches 9 bases. Germline V gene lookup returns CDR1 MDHEN and CDR2 SYDVKM. Trimming cost V 2 bases and J 3 bases; bases outside gene matches: 2. The CDR3 is 14 amino acids. The DNA of the CDR3 is TGTGCCAGCAGTTTACAGGGACAGGGCTACGAGCAGTACTTC. Its translation is CASSLQGQGYEQYF.

This rearrangement joins TRBV29-1 to TRBJ2-3; 13 bases are a match to TRBD2. The CDR3 runs to 16 residues. CDR1 SQVTM and CDR2 ANQGSEA come from the germline V gene. Germline trimming cut 6 bases from V and 4 bases from J; bases unmatched to any gene: 10. This CDR3 is CSVPQLAGGRPDTQYF. CDR3 coding DNA: TGCAGCGTCCCTCAACTAGCGGGAGGGCGGCCAGATACGCAGTATTTT.

The V and J genes are TRBV28 and TRBJ2-7, with D possibly being TRBD2 (6 bases). The CDR3 loop spans 11 amino acids. Germline CDR1 reads MDHEN; CDR2 reads SYDVKM. The V gene lost 6 bases and the J gene lost 6 bases, with 9 bases spanning the gap. The CDR3 bases are TGTGCCAGCAGCTCGGGGGTCGAGCAGTACTTC. Residues: CASSSGVEQYF.

The rearrangement joins TRBV29-1 to TRBJ2-6; weak D call: TRBD1 (6 bases). Germline V gives CDR1 SQVTM, CDR2 ANQGSEA. CDR3 size: 17 residues. V lost 4 bases to trimming and J lost 0 bases, with 16 bases between them. CDR3 in DNA: TGCAGCGTTGGCAGGGGACGGAACCTCTCTGGGGCCAACGTCCTGACTTTC. This gives the protein CSVGRGRNLSGANVLTF.

This chain uses TRBV29-1 with TRBJ1-1, with D possibly being TRBD1 (5 bases). Germline assignment: CDR1 SQVTM and CDR2 ANQGSEA. The V gene lost 8 bases and the J gene lost 5 bases, with 27 bases spanning the gap. CDR3 length equals 16 residues. The CDR3 protein is CSIPSRTQGSRTEAFF. CDR3 sequence (DNA): TGCAGCATCCCCTCCCGGACGCAGGGATCTAGAACTGAAGCTTTCTTT.

This clone has a handful of counts. CDR3 amino acids: CASSPEDTEAFF. The CDR3 DNA reads TGTGCCAGCTCACCTGAGGACACTGAAGCTTTCTTT. This chain joins TRBV18 and TRBJ1-1; D uncertain. V lost 3 bases to trimming and J lost 3 bases, with 5 bases between them. Germline lookup yields CDR1 KGHSH and CDR2 LQKENI. This CDR3 comprises 12 residues.

The chain combines TRBV20-1 with TRBJ2-7, with D hard to call. The CDR3 runs to 11 residues. Germline V gene lookup returns CDR1 DFQATT and CDR2 SNEGSKA (reference sequence). V lost 2 bases to trimming and J lost 3 bases, with 5 bases between them. CDR3 protein: CSARPGYEQYF. DNA of the CDR3: TGCAGTGCTAGACCCGGCTACGAGCAGTACTTC.

V usage is TRBV29-1 and J usage is TRBJ2-7; 12 nucleotides line up with TRBD1. Germline values: CDR1 SQVTM, CDR2 ANQGSEA. The V gene end was trimmed by 6 bases and the J gene end by 4 bases; junction bases not matched to a gene: 7. This CDR3 contains 14 residues. The CDR3 here is CSVARDRGRYEQYF. The CDR3 DNA sequence: TGCAGCGTCGCCCGGGACAGGGGGCGATACGAGCAGTACTTC.

This chain uses TRBV7-8 with TRBJ2-7; 9 nucleotides match TRBD1. Trimming removed 2 bases from V and 3 bases from J; junction bases left unmatched: 5. Germline V gives CDR1 SGHVS, CDR2 FQNEAQ. The CDR3 has 15 residues. The CDR3 loop reads CASSLRDRVVYEQYF. Here the CDR3 DNA reads TGTGCCAGCAGCTTACGGGACAGGGTTGTCTACGAGCAGTACTTC.

The rearrangement uses TRBV12-2 and TRBJ2-7; TRBD2 is the table's D call and was not checked against the DNA. TRBV12-2 is reported as a pseudogene. There are 14 residues in the CDR3. CDR3: CASRLTSGRHEQYF. CDR3 sequence (DNA): TGTGCAAGTCGCTTAACTAGCGGGAGGCACGAGCAGTACTTC.

The chain has TRBV23-1 and TRBJ1-1; a weak D match, TRBD1 (5 bases). TRBV23-1 is labeled an ORF, and its function is uncertain. Trimming stripped 7 bases from V and 7 bases from J, with 28 bases between. This CDR3 has 17 residues. CDR3 nucleotide sequence: TGCGCCAGCAACCTAATCCACCTGTGGGACTCTGGCCTTGAAGCTTTCTTT. It yields the protein CASNLIHLWDSGLEAFF.

The J gene is TRBJ1-1, the V gene TRBV4-2; TRBD1 might be the D (6 bases). CDR3 length equals 14 residues. Germline V gene data show CDR1 as LGHNA and CDR2 as YNFKEQ. Trimming took off 5 bases at V and 4 bases at J, with 14 bases between the two ends. The chain's CDR3 is CASSGSQGRTEAFF. DNA of the CDR3: TGTGCCAGCAGCGGTTCTCAGGGGCGCACTGAAGCTTTCTTT.

V gene TRBV27 combines with J gene TRBJ2-3, with 8 positions matching TRBD2. The CDR3 consists of 12 residues. Per germline, CDR1 MNHEY and CDR2 SMNVEV (reference sequence). V was clipped by 5 bases and J by 11 bases; unmatched bases: 6. CDR3 nucleotides: TGTGCCAGCAGTCCAAACGGGACTAGGCAGTATTTT. Encoded protein: CASSPNGTRQYF.